Shown below are 21 T cell receptor beta chains from a single sample sequenced in a study of post-analysis software for immune sequencing data. Study observations and caveats: Controls showed lower frequencies than patients for roughly five TRBV segments, and TRBV5-6, TRBV5-1 and TRBV20-1 were among these.

No antigen has been assigned to these receptors. Unique molecular identifiers were present in the TCR beta cDNA libraries. Each CDR3 protein is one row after TCRdb ran MiXCR on the PCR reads. The table records over 300,000 distinct CDR3 sequences, approximately 33% of them present only once. Sequenced sample: blood. These TCRs come from a girl between 5 and 17 years old with multiple sclerosis.

The chain links TRBV20-1 to TRBJ2-1; 8 nucleotides line up with TRBD1. The length of the CDR3 is 15 residues. The junction had 9 bases not matched to a gene; V was cut back by 6 bases and J by 2 bases. CDR1 is DFQATT and CDR2 is SNEGSKA in the germline V gene (reference sequence). The CDR3 bases are TGCAGTGCGGAGGGACAGGACCGTCCCTACAATGAGCAGTTCTTC. Amino acids: CSAEGQDRPYNEQFF.

The rearrangement uses TRBV4-2 and TRBJ2-1; possibly TRBD1 or TRBD2 for D (6 bases each). This CDR3 spans 13 amino acids. CDR1 is LGHNA and CDR2 is YNFKEQ in the germline V gene. Trimming took off 6 bases at V and 7 bases at J, with 13 bases between the two ends. This chain's CDR3 is CASSPIGGNEQFF. In DNA form, the CDR3 reads TGTGCCAGCAGTCCTATAGGGGGGAATGAGCAGTTCTTC.

V and J are TRBV27 and TRBJ2-7; D assignment may be TRBD1 or TRBD2 (6 bases each). The CDR3 runs to 16 residues. V lost 5 bases and J lost 0, with 17 bases in between. Germline V CDR1 and CDR2: MNHEY, SMNVEV (reference sequence). The CDR3 is CASSPPEKGGSYEQYF. CDR3 coding DNA: TGTGCCAGCAGTCCCCCGGAGAAGGGGGGCTCCTACGAGCAGTACTTC.

The table lists this clonotype with a few counts. The chain combines TRBV6-5 with TRBJ1-2; D remains ambiguous. The V gene lost 0 bases and the J gene lost 8 bases, with 7 bases spanning the gap. CDR1 and CDR2 (germline): MNHEY, SVGAGI. The CDR3 contains 12 residues. Written as DNA, the CDR3 is TGTGCCAGCAGTTACTCCGGGCTCGGCTACACCTTC. Translation: CASSYSGLGYTF.

This clonotype came up a few times. The V gene is TRBV29-1, the J gene TRBJ1-1, with D possibly matching TRBD1 (6 bases). Germline V CDR1 and CDR2: SQVTM, ANQGSEA. The CDR3 sequence is 15 residues long. V lost 2 bases and J lost 1, with 14 bases in between. The CDR3 region has the DNA TGCAGCGTTGAAATGGGGGGACACCCGAACACTGAAGCTTTCTTT. It is translated as CSVEMGGHPNTEAFF.

This clonotype was observed a handful of times. The V call is TRBV3-1, the J call TRBJ1-2; weak D call: TRBD1 (6 bases). V was shortened by 4 bases and J by 3 bases, with 9 bases between the two germline ends. Looked up from germline, CDR1 is LGHDT and CDR2 is YNNKEL (reference sequence). The CDR3 sequence is 13 residues long. DNA of the CDR3: TGTGCCAGCAGCCGCGGACAGCACTATGGCTACACCTTC. As protein: CASSRGQHYGYTF.

Concerning this clonotype itself: Just one base apart from a much larger clone, this may be a read error. The chain is built from TRBV4-1 and TRBJ2-3; TRBD1 agrees at 7 bases. Germline V gene data show CDR1 as MGHRA and CDR2 as YSYEKL. The CDR3 sequence is 13 residues long. J was trimmed by 6 bases and V by 7 bases; bases with no gene match: 7. As DNA, the CDR3 is TGCGCCAGCAACCGCACACAGGGGGATACGCAGTATTTT. Translation gives CASNRTQGDTQYF.

The J gene is TRBJ2-5, the V gene TRBV6-1, with 14 nucleotides matching TRBD2. The tail of the sequence fits TRBJ2-7 better, so the J call may be wrong. The CDR3 runs 15 residues. Germline-derived CDR1 and CDR2 are MNHNS and SASEGT. The CDR3 sequence: CASSEGTSGGHEQYF. CDR3 sequence (DNA): TGTGCCAGCAGTGAAGGGACTAGCGGGGGGCACGAGCAGTACTTC.

The table lists this clonotype with a few counts. V is TRBV15 and J is TRBJ1-4; perhaps TRBD1 as D (6 bases). V was clipped by 0 bases and J by 7 bases, with 12 bases between them. The CDR3 covers 15 residues. Germline V gives CDR1 LNHNV, CDR2 YYDKDF (reference sequence). The CDR3 protein is CATSREGGGGEKLFF. The CDR3 DNA sequence: TGTGCCACCAGCAGAGAGGGGGGGGGCGGTGAAAAACTGTTTTTT.

This sequence joins TRBV12-3 or TRBV12-4 and TRBJ2-2; 10 bases are shared with TRBD1. The CDR3 has 14 amino acids. The ends lost 10 bases at V and 5 bases at J; junction bases unmatched: 7. CDR3 amino acids: CAIPGTGATGELFF. CDR3 DNA sequence: TGTGCCATCCCCGGGACAGGGGCGACCGGGGAGCTGTTTTTT.

This clonotype was counted only a few times. The rearrangement joins TRBV24-1 to TRBJ2-5; 7 bases match TRBD1. The length of the CDR3 is 14 residues. CDR1 and CDR2 from the germline V gene are KGHDR and SFDVKD. Trimming at V came to 5 bases and at J to 5 bases, leaving 7 bases not matched to a gene. CDR3 in amino acids: CATSGRTGGETQYF. The CDR3 DNA follows: TGTGCCACCAGTGGCCGGACAGGTGGGGAGACCCAGTACTTC.

The gene calls are TRBV3-1 and TRBJ2-7; 7 nucleotides line up with TRBD1. The germline V gene has CDR1 LGHDT and CDR2 YNNKEL (reference sequence). The ends lost 5 bases at V and 3 bases at J; junction bases unmatched: 7. The CDR3 runs 14 residues. CDR3 residues: CASSSGQTYYEQYF. CDR3 bases: TGTGCCAGCAGCTCGGGACAGACCTACTACGAGCAGTACTTC.

The table lists this clonotype with a few counts. The chain uses TRBV6-2 or TRBV6-3 and TRBJ2-7, with unresolved D. V dropped 3 bases and J dropped 6 bases, with 9 bases sitting between them. The CDR3 loop spans 12 amino acids. From germline, CDR1 is MNHEY and CDR2 SVGEGT. The CDR3 loop is CASSYQDREQYF. The CDR3 bases are TGTGCCAGCAGTTATCAGGACCGCGAGCAGTACTTC.

This chain connects TRBV7-2 to TRBJ2-1, with D maybe TRBD2 (6 bases). This CDR3 region has 17 residues. Between the trimmed V and J ends, which lost 3 bases and 2 bases, there was a span of 17 bases. Germline V gene sequence: CDR1 SGHTA, CDR2 FQGNSA. The DNA of the CDR3 is TGTGCCAGCAGCTTGCCGAGGGCGGGGAGAACCTACAATGAGCAGTTCTTC. Amino acids: CASSLPRAGRTYNEQFF.

This chain connects TRBV20-1 to TRBJ1-5; D gene uncertain. CDR3 length: 12 amino acids. Between the trimmed V and J ends, which lost 6 bases and 0 bases, there was a span of 6 bases. CDR1 DFQATT and CDR2 SNEGSKA come from the germline V gene (reference sequence). CDR3 protein: CSAQISNQPQHF. CDR3 sequence (DNA): TGCAGTGCGCAGATTAGCAATCAGCCCCAGCATTTT.

This clonotype was seen just once. This chain uses TRBV7-2 with TRBJ1-1; tentative D call: TRBD1 (5 bases). The CDR3 consists of 15 residues. Germline V lookup: CDR1 SGHTA, CDR2 FQGNSA. Trimming took 0 bases from V and 4 from J, leaving 12 bases between them. This chain's CDR3 is CASSLAWGSGTEAFF. The CDR3 DNA reads TGTGCCAGCAGCTTAGCCTGGGGGTCGGGCACTGAAGCTTTCTTT.

This clonotype was counted between two and nine times. This rearrangement joins TRBV28 to TRBJ2-7, with 7 positions matching TRBD1. V was pared by 5 bases and J by 3 bases, with 4 bases of the junction left unmatched. The germline V gene encodes CDR1 MDHEN and CDR2 SYDVKM. The CDR3 covers 13 residues. The CDR3 spells CASSDYRGYEQYF. The CDR3 nucleotides are TGTGCCAGCAGTGATTACAGGGGCTACGAGCAGTACTTC.

This chain connects TRBV28 to TRBJ2-7, with 7 bases fitting TRBD1. The V segment lost 6 bases and the J segment 1 base; nucleotides outside the gene matches: 6. The CDR3 runs to 14 residues. Germline CDR1 and CDR2: MDHEN and SYDVKM. The CDR3 nucleotides are TGTGCCAGCAGATCCGGGACAGTTTCCTACGAGCAGTACTTC. Its protein product is CASRSGTVSYEQYF. Full variable domain (rest looked up from reference TRBV28 and TRBJ2-7): DVKVTQSSRYLVKRTGEKVFLECVQDMDHENMFWYRQDPGLGLRLIYFSYDVKMKEKGDIPEGYSVSREKKERFSLILESASTNQTSMYLCASRSGTVSYEQYFGPGTRLTVT.

CDR3 protein: CASSQALRLAGDQETQYF. The CDR3 DNA sequence: TGTGCCAGCAGCCAAGCGTTGAGACTAGCGGGGGACCAAGAGACCCAGTACTTC. The chain has TRBV3-1 and TRBJ2-5, with 12 nucleotides matching TRBD2. Per germline, CDR1 LGHDT and CDR2 YNNKEL (reference sequence). The V and J ends lost 1 base and 0 bases, in that order; junction bases with no gene match: 6. CDR3 size: 18 residues.

V and J are TRBV5-1 and TRBJ1-5, with a weak D call TRBD1 (5 bases). With 2 bases removed from V and 0 bases from J, the gap between germline ends came to 9 bases. CDR1 is SGHRS and CDR2 is YFSETQ in the germline V gene. The CDR3 extends over 15 amino acids. CDR3 coding DNA: TGCGCCAGCAGCTTAGGGACGGATAGCAATCAGCCCCAGCATTTT. Translated: CASSLGTDSNQPQHF.

Only a few counts were recorded for this clonotype. The V gene is TRBV12-3 or TRBV12-4, the J gene TRBJ2-4, with D tentatively TRBD2 (5 bases). CDR3 size: 16 residues. With 4 bases removed from V and 1 base from J, the gap between germline ends came to 14 bases. The CDR3 coding sequence is TGTGCCAGCAGTTCCAGAGAGTGGAGGGCCAAAAACATTCAGTACTTC. Translating gives CASSSREWRAKNIQYF.